The 20 T cell receptor beta chains reported below all come from one sample, sequenced in a study of blood T cell repertoires in COVID-19. Generated by immunoSEQ multiplex PCR, the TCRdb table keeps only in-frame clones and is missing some. The repertoire holds around 92,000 clones, around 67% seen once, with roughly 4% in the top ten. The sample consisted of peripheral blood. These receptors were taken from a man aged 70-80 years with COVID-19, enrolled during active disease.

The rearrangement uses TRBV6-5 and TRBJ2-7, with 11 bases fitting TRBD1. CDR3 size: 15 residues. The J segment lost 5 bases and the V segment lost 5 bases, leaving 8 bases of the junction unmatched. Germline V lookup: CDR1 MNHEY, CDR2 SVGAGI. CDR3 sequence: CASSIAGTGGHEQYF. The CDR3 coding sequence is TGTGCCAGCAGTATAGCCGGGACAGGGGGTCACGAGCAGTACTTC.

The V call is TRBV28, the J call TRBJ2-3; 10 bases map to TRBD2. Germline CDR1 reads MDHEN; CDR2 reads SYDVKM. V trimming: 10 bases; J trimming: 0 bases; junction bases outside the gene matches: 4. The CDR3 runs 14 residues. The DNA for the CDR3 is TGTGCCACCGAGCGGGGGGGAAGCACAGATACGCAGTATTTT. This translates into CATERGGSTDTQYF.

As DNA, the CDR3 is TGTGCCTGGAGTGGGGCCCAAGGACTAGCGGGAGGAGATCAGTTCTTC. Its translation: CAWSGAQGLAGGDQFF. The chain joins TRBV30 to TRBJ2-1; 14 bases agree with TRBD2. Trimming cost V 1 base and J 13 bases; bases outside gene matches: 12. The CDR3 is 16 amino acids. CDR1 and CDR2 from the germline V gene are GTSNPN and SVGIG (reference sequence).

V and J are TRBV28 and TRBJ2-6; the match to TRBD1 covers 12 bases. Germline CDR1 MDHEN, CDR2 SYDVKM. The CDR3 has 17 residues. After removal of 6 bases from V and 0 bases from J, the junction contained 3 bases not matched to a gene. CDR3 sequence (DNA): TGTGCCAGCAGCCGGGACAGGGGGCACTCTGGGGCCAACGTCCTGACTTTC. It codes for CASSRDRGHSGANVLTF.

V usage is TRBV7-8 and J usage is TRBJ2-7; TRBD2 matches at 7 bases. V was clipped by 5 bases and J by 3 bases; unmatched bases: 7. Germline assignment: CDR1 SGHVS and CDR2 FQNEAQ. This CDR3 has 14 residues. CDR3 residues: CASSPRTRLYEQYF. In DNA form, the CDR3 reads TGTGCCAGCAGCCCCAGGACTAGACTCTACGAGCAGTACTTC. The full variable domain, with the rest looked up from reference TRBV7-8 and TRBJ2-7, is GAGVSQSPRYKVAKRGQDVALRCDPISGHVSLFWYQQALGQGPEFLTYFQNEAQLDKSGLPSDRFFAERPEGSVSTLKIQRTQQEDSAVYLCASSPRTRLYEQYFGPGTRLTVT.

The chain links TRBV18 to TRBJ2-3; the D gene is possibly TRBD2 (7 bases). This CDR3 contains 14 residues. Germline lookup yields CDR1 KGHSH and CDR2 LQKENI. The V end was cut by 0 bases, the J end by 8 bases, with 12 bases between. The CDR3 bases are TGTGCCAGCTCACCACCGAGCGGGACAATTACGCAGTATTTT. It yields the protein CASSPPSGTITQYF.

The V call is TRBV28, the J call TRBJ2-1; D unclear. V was trimmed by 3 bases and J by 5 bases, leaving 14 bases between them. Germline CDR1 MDHEN, CDR2 SYDVKM. CDR3 length: 15 residues. As DNA, the CDR3 is TGTGCCAGCAGTTTCGGTTCCAGGTTGAACAATGAGCAGTTCTTC. Its protein product is CASSFGSRLNNEQFF.

The rearrangement links TRBV5-1 to TRBJ2-3; 15 bases line up with TRBD2. Germline CDR1 is SGHRS and CDR2 is YFSETQ. The J segment lost 3 bases and the V segment lost 4 bases, leaving 12 bases of the junction unmatched. This CDR3 is 19 amino acids long. CDR3 DNA sequence: TGCGCCAGCAGCCGCCGGACTAGCGGGAGGGCTAAACGGACAGATACGCAGTATTTT. This translates into CASSRRTSGRAKRTDTQYF.

The gene calls are TRBV11-2 and TRBJ1-1, with D perhaps TRBD1 (6 bases). Germline CDR1 and CDR2: SGHAT and FQNNGV. The CDR3 spans 14 residues. The V end lost 3 bases, the J end lost 4 bases, and 12 bases lay between the germline ends. As DNA, the CDR3 is TGTGCCAGCAGCTTTACCGAGGGGGTCACTGAAGCTTTCTTT. It codes for CASSFTEGVTEAFF.

This clone has a single count. The gene calls are TRBV12-1 and TRBJ1-2; TRBD1 reflects the table's D call only, with no check against the DNA. TRBV12-1 is a pseudogene locus. The CDR3 is 15 amino acids. CDR3 coding DNA: TGTGCCAGCAGCTTTGGACATTTAAGGAACTATGGCTACACCTTC. This codes for CASSFGHLRNYGYTF.

The gene calls are TRBV19 and TRBJ1-5, with a weak D call TRBD1 (5 bases). Trimming pared 7 bases from V and 2 bases from J, leaving 12 bases between. Germline lookup yields CDR1 LNHDA and CDR2 SQIVND (reference sequence). The CDR3 runs to 14 residues. This chain's CDR3 is CASMGGTGNQPQHF. The DNA of the CDR3 is TGTGCCAGTATGGGGGGGACGGGCAATCAGCCCCAGCATTTT.

The chain uses TRBV28 and TRBJ2-7; no reliable D call. V was clipped by 5 bases and J by 7 bases, with 9 bases between them. CDR1 is MDHEN and CDR2 is SYDVKM in the germline V gene. CDR3 length: 11 residues. The CDR3 bases are TGTGCCAGCAGTGGTAGTAGAGAGCAGTACTTC. It yields the protein CASSGSREQYF.

This chain uses TRBV12-3 or TRBV12-4 with TRBJ1-5; maybe TRBD1 (6 bases). The CDR3 totals 13 residues. V was cut by 7 bases and J by 6 bases, with 13 bases left in between. This chain's CDR3 is CASTGQIGQPQHF. Here the CDR3 DNA reads TGTGCCAGCACCGGACAGATCGGTCAGCCCCAGCATTTT.

This clone was picked up a small number of times. CDR3 region: CASVLRVPYEQYF. The CDR3 DNA reads TGTGCCAGCGTATTAAGAGTGCCGTACGAGCAGTACTTC. V is TRBV27 and J is TRBJ2-7; D gene unclear. Germline CDR1 is MNHEY and CDR2 is SMNVEV (reference sequence). Trimming shortened V by 8 bases and J by 4 bases, and 15 bases separated the two germline ends. CDR3 length: 13 amino acids.

This sequence joins TRBV18 and TRBJ1-2; D may be TRBD1 (5 bases). Looked up from germline, CDR1 is KGHSH and CDR2 is LQKENI. V was shortened by 0 bases and J by 8 bases, with 10 bases between the two germline ends. CDR3 length: 13 residues. The CDR3 DNA sequence: TGTGCCAGCTCACCACCGGCAGGGCTAGGCTACACCTTC. Its protein product is CASSPPAGLGYTF.

In this sample, this clone turned up many times. The chain couples TRBV5-4 to TRBJ2-3, with 7 bases matching TRBD1. Per germline, CDR1 SGHNT and CDR2 YYREEE (reference sequence). The CDR3 extends over 15 amino acids. With 1 base clipped from V and 2 bases from J, the junction kept 4 bases outside the gene matches. In DNA, the CDR3 is TGTGCCAGCAGCTTGACAGGGGCCGTCACAGATACGCAGTATTTT. Its protein is CASSLTGAVTDTQYF.

This clone occurred once. V is TRBV3-1 (or the pseudogene TRBV3-2) and J is TRBJ2-5; 15 bases fit TRBD2. The CDR3 is 18 residues long. The trim removed 0 bases at V and 5 bases at J, leaving 7 bases unmatched. Germline V gene sequence: CDR1 LGHDT, CDR2 YNNKEL (reference sequence). CDR3 nucleotide sequence: TGTGCCAGCAGCCAAGATCTGGGACTAGCGGGAGGAGGGGAGACCCAGTACTTC. It translates to CASSQDLGLAGGGETQYF.

This clone turned up a few times. V and J are TRBV28 and TRBJ1-5; possible D gene TRBD1, 5 bases. Trimming removed 6 bases from V and 3 bases from J, with 18 bases in between. The germline gives CDR1 MDHEN, CDR2 SYDVKM. This CDR3 comprises 16 residues. The CDR3 sequence: CASRQQMTAINQPQHF. CDR3 nucleotides: TGTGCCAGCAGGCAACAGATGACAGCGATCAATCAGCCCCAGCATTTT.

The V and J genes are TRBV9 and TRBJ2-5, with a weak D call TRBD2 (6 bases). The CDR3 sequence is 13 residues long. The germline gives CDR1 SGDLS, CDR2 YYNGEE. Trimming pared 5 bases from V and 7 bases from J, leaving 15 bases between. The CDR3 nucleotides read TGTGCCAGCAGTGTTTCCTTGGGAGGGACCCAGTACTTC. It specifies CASSVSLGGTQYF.

The chain uses TRBV18 and TRBJ1-5, with D perhaps matching TRBD1 (5 bases). Deletions cut 2 bases from V and 5 bases from J, with 10 bases between. The CDR3 loop spans 14 amino acids. Germline assignment: CDR1 KGHSH and CDR2 LQKENI. Here the CDR3 DNA reads TGTGCCAGCTCACCAACCCAGGGCGATCAGCCCCAGCATTTT. This sequence encodes CASSPTQGDQPQHF.